What follows describes a single T cell receptor beta chain. This record belongs to a study of ipilimumab plus nivolumab after autologous stem cell transplantation. The wider study: Median doses per patient: a few ipilimumab, under 10 nivolumab. The DLBCL group included primary refractory and relapsed cases.

V was clipped by 4 bases and J by 2 bases, with 9 bases between them. Germline V gene data show CDR1 as SGHNT and CDR2 as YYREEE (reference sequence). The CDR3 spans 13 residues. Patients got ipilimumab 1 mg/kg beginning 14 to 28 days post-transplant. Measured with immunoSEQ multiplex PCR; TCRdb has only the in-frame clones, and not every one. Here the sample spans some 19,000 clones, around 82% being singletons. The sequence came from a male donor with diffuse large B-cell lymphoma. This rearrangement joins TRBV5-4 to TRBJ1-2, with D unclear. Sample: PBMCs, taken in a trial of ipilimumab plus nivolumab as post-transplant consolidation. For the CDR3, the DNA is TGTGCCAGCAGCCTTACATTGAACTATGGCTACACCTTC. Translating gives CASSLTLNYGYTF.